This is a list of T cell receptor beta chains from one sample in a study of blood T cells in healthy people across ages. TCRdb re-derived calls from the 5' RACE reads in MiXCR, one entry per CDR3 protein. The top ten clones hold roughly 24% of a sample with 780,000 or so distinct CDR3 sequences, more than 50% of them seen once. The sequenced sample consisted of blood. All receptors come from a man aged 40-50 years in good health. Each CDR3 is given with its conserved first and last residue. Clone sizes are given selectively: once, few, many, or a class where the clone is expanded.

v_call: TRBV5-1
j_call: TRBJ2-5
clone_size: .
cdr3_aa: CASSSETGTQETQYF

v_call: TRBV4-2
j_call: TRBJ1-4
clone_size: few
cdr3_aa: CASSPNIGQFNEKLFF

v_call: TRBV7-3
j_call: TRBJ2-5
clone_size: once
cdr3_aa: CASSLGGAGAGETQYF

v_call: TRBV29-1
j_call: TRBJ2-3
clone_size: few
cdr3_aa: CSVVVDLAQYF

v_call: TRBV6-6
j_call: TRBJ2-5
clone_size: .
cdr3_aa: CASGGTSGSPWETQYF

v_call: TRBV7-3
j_call: TRBJ2-3
clone_size: .
cdr3_aa: CASSNGGADTDTQYF

v_call: TRBV28
j_call: TRBJ1-3
clone_size: .
cdr3_aa: CASIEQGNTIYF

v_call: TRBV3-1
j_call: TRBJ2-1
clone_size: once
cdr3_aa: CASSLGRGSSYNEQFF

v_call: TRBV7-2
j_call: TRBJ2-5
clone_size: .
cdr3_aa: CASSDGAGVEQYF

v_call: TRBV5-1
j_call: TRBJ2-1
clone_size: .
cdr3_aa: CASSYGLLAGLNEQFF

v_call: TRBV7-2
j_call: TRBJ2-5
clone_size: .
cdr3_aa: CASSFVRGAGETQYF

v_call: TRBV6-2/TRBV6-3
j_call: TRBJ2-3
clone_size: few
cdr3_aa: CASSYDGVDTQYF

v_call: TRBV4-1
j_call: TRBJ1-2
clone_size: .
cdr3_aa: CASSQVGAYGYTF

v_call: TRBV20-1
j_call: TRBJ2-7
clone_size: few
cdr3_aa: CSQTPHYEQYF

v_call: TRBV29-1
j_call: TRBJ2-7
clone_size: .
cdr3_aa: CSVGGRYYEQYF

v_call: TRBV7-9
j_call: TRBJ1-2
clone_size: few
cdr3_aa: CASSLGQGGDYGYTF

v_call: TRBV7-3
j_call: TRBJ2-4
clone_size: .
cdr3_aa: CASSLIAGAAKNIQYF

v_call: TRBV5-1
j_call: TRBJ2-3
clone_size: many
cdr3_aa: CASSLGLTDTQYF

v_call: TRBV6-6
j_call: TRBJ2-1
clone_size: .
cdr3_aa: CASSKGIASGYNEQFF

v_call: TRBV4-2
j_call: TRBJ2-1
clone_size: .
cdr3_aa: CASSQDKLSGQYERFF

v_call: TRBV10-3
j_call: TRBJ1-1
clone_size: .
cdr3_aa: CAISASGQNTEAFF

v_call: TRBV9
j_call: TRBJ2-1
clone_size: .
cdr3_aa: CASSGTIGAGENNEQFF